This T cell receptor beta chain was identified during a study of cytomegalovirus exposure and HLA in healthy donors. Study-level background: In an early release, HLA-typed donors contributed some 82 million unique TCR sequences. Study-wide findings and caveats: An Asian-associated ancestry cluster reportedly showed fewer N-insertions than the approximately 600-donor mean in a later analysis. Common viral pathogens were later found to be apparently linked to several of the most significant clusters. A cluster of highly shared sequence variants was likely a sequencing artifact.

A single count supports this clone. What it binds is not known. The germline CDR1 and CDR2 sequences are MGHRA and YSYEKL. Germline trimming cut 4 bases from V and 3 bases from J; bases unmatched to any gene: 5. The CDR3 is 15 residues long. PCR amplification relied on 60 Vbeta primers (plus 13 Jbeta primers). TCRdb keeps only in-frame clones here, not all; method: immunoSEQ multiplex PCR. The table lists hundreds of thousands of clones, approximately 80% of them singletons. The sequence was collected from a boy between 2 and 10 years old in good health and CMV-seronegative. V usage is TRBV4-1 and J usage is TRBJ2-3; 9 nucleotides agree with TRBD2. The sequenced sample was PBMCs. The CDR3 DNA is TGCGCCAGCAGCCCCAGCGGGGGGCGGACAGATACGCAGTATTTT. Amino acid sequence: CASSPSGGRTDTQYF.